The 18 T cell receptor beta chains listed next were all sequenced from one sample in a study of blood T cell repertoires in COVID-19. Clones were sequenced by immunoSEQ multiplex PCR, and TCRdb holds only the in-frame ones, with some missing. Found here are 80,000 to 100,000 clones, 65% to 85% of them singletons; the top ten hold 4.4%. Sequenced input: peripheral blood. Receptor source: a man aged 60-69 years with acute or convalescent COVID-19.

The chain employs TRBV24-1 and TRBJ2-7, with D perhaps TRBD2 (5 bases). CDR1 is KGHDR, CDR2 SFDVKD, per germline. CDR3 length: 13 residues. Trimming took off 3 bases at V and 6 bases at J, with 11 bases between the two ends. The CDR3 nucleotides are TGTGCCACCAGTGATCTACTTACTAGCGAGCAGTACTTC. This sequence encodes CATSDLLTSEQYF.

The chain combines TRBV20-1 with TRBJ2-5, with 10 bases fitting TRBD1. The V gene's germline CDR1 is DFQATT and CDR2 SNEGSKA (reference sequence). There are 14 residues in the CDR3. Losses at the gene ends were 3 bases for V and 2 bases for J; bases not matched to a gene: 3. The CDR3 here is CSASPGQGQETQYF. CDR3 DNA: TGCAGTGCTAGTCCGGGACAGGGGCAAGAGACCCAGTACTTC.

V is TRBV6-2 or TRBV6-3 and J is TRBJ2-1, with 15 nucleotides matching TRBD2. The CDR3 consists of 16 residues. Per germline, CDR1 MNHEY and CDR2 SVGEGT. Trimming cost V 5 bases and J 9 bases; bases outside gene matches: 8. Written as DNA, the CDR3 is TGTGCCAGCAGTCCCCGGACTAGCGGGGGGGCCGGTGAGCAGTTCTTC. This sequence encodes CASSPRTSGGAGEQFF.

The chain joins TRBV7-8 to TRBJ1-3, with D unresolved. Looked up from germline, CDR1 is SGHVS and CDR2 is FQNEAQ. Trimming took 1 base from V and 0 from J, leaving 7 bases between them. CDR3 size: 15 residues. This chain's CDR3 is CASSLVVSSGNTIYF. DNA for the CDR3: TGTGCCAGCAGCTTAGTTGTCAGCTCTGGAAACACCATATATTTT.

The gene calls are TRBV7-9 and TRBJ2-1; 9 positions match TRBD1. This CDR3 has 19 residues. Per germline, CDR1 SEHNR and CDR2 FQNEAQ (reference sequence). V was pared by 5 bases and J by 7 bases, with 21 bases of the junction left unmatched. The CDR3 is CASSREPARTGGVGNEQFF. CDR3 sequence (DNA): TGTGCCAGCAGCCGAGAACCCGCGAGAACAGGGGGCGTTGGTAATGAGCAGTTCTTC.

This clone was counted only a few times. The chain employs TRBV18 and TRBJ1-6; TRBD1 matches 11 bases. V lost 5 bases, J lost 8 bases, and 5 bases stayed unmatched. The CDR3 is made up of 15 amino acids. Germline CDR1 reads KGHSH; CDR2 reads LQKENI. The CDR3, as DNA: TGTGCCAGCTCAGCGGACAGGGGGCTTTATTCACCCCTCCACTTT. Its protein product is CASSADRGLYSPLHF.

The V call is TRBV7-2, the J call TRBJ2-3; 14 nucleotides line up with TRBD2. This CDR3 spans 17 amino acids. J was trimmed by 3 bases and V by 5 bases; bases with no gene match: 7. The V gene's germline CDR1 is SGHTA and CDR2 FQGNSA. In DNA form, the CDR3 reads TGTGCCAGCAGCCCCGGGACTAGCGGGAGAGTAACAGATACGCAGTATTTT. It encodes CASSPGTSGRVTDTQYF.

This clone came up a few times. CDR3: CASSYRGRTDNEQFF. CDR3 coding DNA: TGTGCCAGCAGCTACAGGGGGCGGACGGACAATGAGCAGTTCTTC. The chain links TRBV7-8 to TRBJ2-1, with 9 bases identical to TRBD1. The CDR3 is 15 residues long. Germline loops: CDR1 SGHVS, CDR2 FQNEAQ. V gave up 4 bases and J gave up 5 bases; unmatched junction bases: 6.

The V call is TRBV30, the J call TRBJ1-6; unclear D gene. The CDR3 extends over 15 amino acids. The germline V gene has CDR1 GTSNPN and CDR2 SVGIG (reference sequence). Trimming cost V 0 bases and J 6 bases, with 12 bases left between them. The CDR3 coding sequence is TGTGCCTGGAGTGTTCCGGTCAAGTCTAATTCACCCCTCCACTTT. Its protein product is CAWSVPVKSNSPLHF.

This clone was seen more than once but under ten times. The V and J genes are TRBV7-9 and TRBJ2-7, with TRBD2 identical over 13 bases. This CDR3 has 19 residues. Trimming cost V 5 bases and J 0 bases; bases outside gene matches: 13. The germline V gene has CDR1 SEHNR and CDR2 FQNEAQ (reference sequence). The CDR3 coding sequence is TGTGCCAGCAGCCCCGTGACTAGCGGGAGGAGAGTGGGCTCCTACGAGCAGTACTTC. Protein sequence: CASSPVTSGRRVGSYEQYF.

The gene calls are TRBV25-1 and TRBJ1-2; perhaps TRBD1 as D (6 bases). Germline V CDR1 and CDR2: MGHDK, SYGVNS. Trimming took 3 bases from V and 8 from J, leaving 16 bases between them. The CDR3 contains 14 residues. The CDR3 here is CASSEAGVNLGYTF. CDR3 sequence (DNA): TGTGCCAGCAGTGAGGCAGGGGTAAATTTAGGCTACACCTTC.

The chain links TRBV4-3 to TRBJ2-2; 9 bases align to TRBD2. Trimming removed 2 bases from V and 8 bases from J; junction bases left unmatched: 6. The CDR3 length is 15 residues. Germline values: CDR1 LGHNA, CDR2 YSLEER. This CDR3 reads CASSQLNSGSGELFF. CDR3 bases: TGCGCCAGCAGCCAATTAAATAGCGGGAGTGGGGAGCTGTTTTTT.

V usage is TRBV7-3 and J usage is TRBJ2-2; TRBD1 aligns across 7 bases. This CDR3 comprises 15 residues. CDR1 and CDR2 from the germline V gene are SGHTA and FQGTGA. Trimming took 7 bases from V and 4 from J; bases not matched to a gene: 9. CDR3 in DNA: TGTGCCAGCACTCAGGGGGTGGGTGGCACCGGGGAGCTGTTTTTT. Its translation is CASTQGVGGTGELFF.

This clone has only a few counts. The genes are TRBV10-3 and TRBJ2-1; 10 bases agree with TRBD1. The CDR3 extends over 16 amino acids. The V and J ends lost 6 bases and 3 bases, in that order; junction bases with no gene match: 8. Per germline, CDR1 ENHRY and CDR2 SYGVKD. DNA of the CDR3: TGTGCCATCAGGACGGGTGGGACAGGGGTCTACAATGAGCAGTTCTTC. It codes for CAIRTGGTGVYNEQFF.

Of note for this clone: The sample contains more than one DNA sequence encoding this CDR3. The chain has TRBV19 and TRBJ2-6; 7 bases fit TRBD1. With V trimmed by 6 bases and J by 4 bases, 6 bases remained unmatched. Germline V gene sequence: CDR1 LNHDA, CDR2 SQIVND (reference sequence). The CDR3 is 15 residues long. This chain's CDR3 is CASRRQGYGANVLTF. CDR3 sequence (DNA): TGTGCCAGTAGAAGACAGGGATACGGGGCCAACGTCCTGACTTTC. Supplemented by reference TRBV19 and TRBJ2-6, the full variable domain reads DGGITQSPKYLFRKEGQNVTLSCEQNLNHDAMYWYRQDPGQGLRLIYYSQIVNDFQKGDIAEGYSVSREKKESFPLTVTSAQKNPTAFYLCASRRQGYGANVLTFGAGSRLTVL.

The chain joins TRBV20-1 to TRBJ2-1; weak D call: TRBD2 (6 bases). The V gene lost 3 bases and the J gene lost 3 bases, with 9 bases spanning the gap. Germline CDR1 and CDR2: DFQATT and SNEGSKA (reference sequence). The CDR3 covers 13 residues. CDR3 sequence (DNA): TGCAGTGCTAGTTCTAGCGACTACAATGAGCAGTTCTTC. Translation: CSASSSDYNEQFF.

This rearrangement joins TRBV7-9 to TRBJ2-2, with D possibly being TRBD2 (7 bases). With 2 bases removed from V and 3 bases from J, the gap between germline ends came to 10 bases. The germline V gene encodes CDR1 SEHNR and CDR2 FQNEAQ (reference sequence). The CDR3 length is 15 residues. DNA of the CDR3: TGTGCCAGCAGCTTATGGGGGGGCCACACCGGGGAGCTGTTTTTT. Its protein product is CASSLWGGHTGELFF.

This clone came up once. The genes are TRBV6-2 or TRBV6-3 and TRBJ2-1; D is perhaps TRBD1 (7 bases). Germline V gene data show CDR1 as MNHEY and CDR2 as SVGEGT. Trimming shortened V by 2 bases and J by 15 bases, and 17 bases separated the two germline ends. This CDR3 spans 13 amino acids. The CDR3 protein is CASSYGNRGLGFF. The CDR3 DNA reads TGTGCCAGCAGTTACGGTAACAGGGGACTGGGGTTCTTC.